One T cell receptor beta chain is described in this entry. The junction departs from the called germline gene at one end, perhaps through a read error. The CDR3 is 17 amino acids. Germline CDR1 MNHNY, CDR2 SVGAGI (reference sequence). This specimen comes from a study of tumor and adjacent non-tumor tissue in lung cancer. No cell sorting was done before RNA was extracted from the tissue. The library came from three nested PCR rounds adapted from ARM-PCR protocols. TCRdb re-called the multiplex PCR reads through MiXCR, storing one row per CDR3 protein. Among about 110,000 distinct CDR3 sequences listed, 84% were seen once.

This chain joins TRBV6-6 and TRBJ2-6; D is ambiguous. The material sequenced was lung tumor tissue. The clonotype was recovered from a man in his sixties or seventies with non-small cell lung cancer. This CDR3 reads CVSSHYTMSSGTNVLTF. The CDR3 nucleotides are TGTGTCAGCAGTCATTATACGATGAGCTCTGGGACCAACGTCCTGACTTTC.